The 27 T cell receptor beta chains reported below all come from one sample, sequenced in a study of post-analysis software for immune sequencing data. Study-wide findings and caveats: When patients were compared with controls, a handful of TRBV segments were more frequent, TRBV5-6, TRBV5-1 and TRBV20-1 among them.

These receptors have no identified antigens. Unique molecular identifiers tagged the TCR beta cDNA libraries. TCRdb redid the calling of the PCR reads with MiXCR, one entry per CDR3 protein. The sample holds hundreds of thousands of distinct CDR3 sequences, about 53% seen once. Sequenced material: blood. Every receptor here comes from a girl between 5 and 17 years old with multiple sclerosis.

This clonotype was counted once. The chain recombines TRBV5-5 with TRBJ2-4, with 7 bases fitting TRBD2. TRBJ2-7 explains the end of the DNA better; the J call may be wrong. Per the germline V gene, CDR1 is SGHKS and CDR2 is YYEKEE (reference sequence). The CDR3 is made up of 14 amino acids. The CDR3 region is CASSNDPGGYEQYF. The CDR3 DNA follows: TGTGCCAGCAGCAACGACCCGGGAGGCTACGAGCAGTACTTC.

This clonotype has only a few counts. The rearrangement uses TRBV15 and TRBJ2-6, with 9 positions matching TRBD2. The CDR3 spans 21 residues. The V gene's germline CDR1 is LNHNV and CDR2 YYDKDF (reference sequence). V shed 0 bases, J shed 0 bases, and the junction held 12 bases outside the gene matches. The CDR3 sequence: CATSRDPITSGLFSGANVLTF. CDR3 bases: TGTGCCACCAGCAGAGATCCAATAACTAGCGGGTTATTCTCTGGGGCCAACGTCCTGACTTTC.

CDR3: CSARRGLAGAADTQYF. The CDR3, as DNA: TGCAGTGCTAGACGAGGACTAGCGGGGGCGGCAGATACGCAGTATTTT. The chain has TRBV20-1 and TRBJ2-3; 13 bases align to TRBD2. Looked up from germline, CDR1 is DFQATT and CDR2 is SNEGSKA (reference sequence). The CDR3 length is 16 residues. Trimming at V came to 2 bases and at J to 4 bases, leaving 6 bases not matched to a gene.

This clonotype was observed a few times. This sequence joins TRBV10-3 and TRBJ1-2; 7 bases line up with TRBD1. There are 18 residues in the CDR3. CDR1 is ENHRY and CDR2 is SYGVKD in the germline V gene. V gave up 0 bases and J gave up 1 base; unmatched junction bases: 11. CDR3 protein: CAISESDNRGFVNYGYTF. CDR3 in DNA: TGTGCCATCAGTGAGTCCGATAACAGGGGATTTGTTAACTATGGCTACACCTTC.

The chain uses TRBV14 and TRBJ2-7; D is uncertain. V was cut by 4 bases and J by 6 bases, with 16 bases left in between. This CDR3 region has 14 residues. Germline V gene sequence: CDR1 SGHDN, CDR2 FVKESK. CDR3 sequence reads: CASSLRAPRGEQYF. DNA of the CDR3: TGTGCCAGCAGCCTTCGGGCCCCCCGCGGCGAGCAGTACTTC.

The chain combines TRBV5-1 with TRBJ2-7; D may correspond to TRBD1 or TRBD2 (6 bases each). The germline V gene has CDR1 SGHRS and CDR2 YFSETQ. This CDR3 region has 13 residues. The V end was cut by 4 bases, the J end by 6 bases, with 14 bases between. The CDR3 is CASSRRGEAEQYF. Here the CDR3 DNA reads TGCGCCAGCAGCCGGAGGGGGGAGGCCGAGCAGTACTTC.

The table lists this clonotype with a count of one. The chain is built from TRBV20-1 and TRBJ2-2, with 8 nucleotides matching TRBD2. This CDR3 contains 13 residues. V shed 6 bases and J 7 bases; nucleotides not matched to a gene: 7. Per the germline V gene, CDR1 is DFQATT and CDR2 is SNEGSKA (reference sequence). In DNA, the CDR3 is TGCAGTGCGGGAGGACTAGCAGGCGGGGAGCTGTTTTTT. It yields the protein CSAGGLAGGELFF.

CDR3 protein: CASSLATDRISPPDQTGYEQYF. CDR3 DNA sequence: TGTGCCAGCAGTTTAGCGACGGACAGGATAAGCCCCCCCGATCAAACCGGCTACGAGCAGTACTTC. The chain combines TRBV12-3 or TRBV12-4 with TRBJ2-7; 7 bases align to TRBD1. The junction had 26 bases not matched to a gene; V was cut back by 0 bases and J by 3 bases. This CDR3 comprises 22 residues.

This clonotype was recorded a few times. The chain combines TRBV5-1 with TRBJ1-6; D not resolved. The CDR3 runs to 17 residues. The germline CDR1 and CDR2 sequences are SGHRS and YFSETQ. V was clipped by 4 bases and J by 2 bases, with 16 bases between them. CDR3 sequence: CASSPRQLRPYNSPLHF. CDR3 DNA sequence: TGCGCCAGCAGCCCTCGGCAGCTACGTCCCTATAATTCACCCCTCCACTTT.

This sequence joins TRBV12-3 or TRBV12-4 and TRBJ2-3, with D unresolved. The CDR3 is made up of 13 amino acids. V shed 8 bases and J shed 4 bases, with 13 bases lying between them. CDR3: CASASLAPDTQYF. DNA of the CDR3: TGTGCCAGCGCCAGCCTCGCCCCAGATACGCAGTATTTT.

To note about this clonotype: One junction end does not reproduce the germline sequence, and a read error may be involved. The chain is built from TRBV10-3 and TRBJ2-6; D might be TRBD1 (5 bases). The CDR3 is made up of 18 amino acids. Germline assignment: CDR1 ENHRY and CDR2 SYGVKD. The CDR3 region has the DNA TGTGCCATCAGTGAGTCGGGCGTTTCCTCTTCTGGGGCCGACGTCCTGACTTTC. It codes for CAISESGVSSSGADVLTF.

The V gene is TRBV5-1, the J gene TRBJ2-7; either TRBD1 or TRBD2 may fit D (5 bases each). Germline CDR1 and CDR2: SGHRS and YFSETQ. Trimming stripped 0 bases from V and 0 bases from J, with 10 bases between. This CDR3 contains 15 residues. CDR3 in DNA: TGCGCCAGCAGCTTGGCCGGGACCCGCTCCTACGAGCAGTACTTC. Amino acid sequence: CASSLAGTRSYEQYF.

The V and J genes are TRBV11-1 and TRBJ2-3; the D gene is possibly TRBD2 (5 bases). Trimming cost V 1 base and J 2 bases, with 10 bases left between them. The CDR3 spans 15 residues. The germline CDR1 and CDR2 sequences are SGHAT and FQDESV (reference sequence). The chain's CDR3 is CASSLVLATTDTQYF. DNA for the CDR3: TGTGCCAGCAGCTTAGTTCTAGCAACCACAGATACGCAGTATTTT.

Here the CDR3 reads CSAQNTEAFF. CDR3 DNA sequence: TGCAGCGCTCAAAACACTGAAGCTTTCTTT. The chain has TRBV29-1 and TRBJ1-1; D is unresolved. Trimming removed 7 bases from V and 2 bases from J, with 5 bases in between. The germline CDR1 and CDR2 sequences are SQVTM and ANQGSEA. CDR3 size: 10 residues.

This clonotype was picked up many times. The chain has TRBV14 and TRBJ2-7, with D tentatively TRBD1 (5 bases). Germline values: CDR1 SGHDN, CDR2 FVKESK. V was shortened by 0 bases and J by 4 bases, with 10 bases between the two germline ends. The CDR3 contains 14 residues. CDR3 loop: CASSQDRAGYEQYF. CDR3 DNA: TGTGCCAGCAGCCAAGATCGGGCAGGGTACGAGCAGTACTTC.

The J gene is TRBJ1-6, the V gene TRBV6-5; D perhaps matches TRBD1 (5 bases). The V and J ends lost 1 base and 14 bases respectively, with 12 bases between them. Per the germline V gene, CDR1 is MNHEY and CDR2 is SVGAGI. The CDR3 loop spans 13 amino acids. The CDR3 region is CASSYFGASTLHF. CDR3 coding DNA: TGTGCCAGCAGTTACTTTGGGGCCTCAACCCTCCACTTT.

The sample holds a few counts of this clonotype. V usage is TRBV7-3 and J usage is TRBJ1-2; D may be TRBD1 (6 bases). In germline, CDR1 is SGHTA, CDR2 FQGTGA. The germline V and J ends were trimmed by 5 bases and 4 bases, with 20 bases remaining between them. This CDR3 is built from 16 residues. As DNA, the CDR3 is TGTGCCAGCAGCCCCGGGGCGATTACAGGGACCTATGGCTACACCTTC. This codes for CASSPGAITGTYGYTF.

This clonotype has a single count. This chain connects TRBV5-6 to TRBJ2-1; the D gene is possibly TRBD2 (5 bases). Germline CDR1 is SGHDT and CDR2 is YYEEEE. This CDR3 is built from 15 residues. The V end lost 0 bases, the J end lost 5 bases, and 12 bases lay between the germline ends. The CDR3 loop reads CASSLAPRGDNEQFF. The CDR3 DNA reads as TGTGCCAGCAGCTTGGCGCCTCGGGGTGACAATGAGCAGTTCTTC.

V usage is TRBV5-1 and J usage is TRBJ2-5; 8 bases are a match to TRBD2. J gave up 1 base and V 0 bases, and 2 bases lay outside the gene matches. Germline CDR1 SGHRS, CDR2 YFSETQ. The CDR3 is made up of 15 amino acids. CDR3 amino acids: CASSLGGRLQETQYF. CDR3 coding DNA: TGCGCCAGCAGCTTGGGCGGGAGGCTCCAAGAGACCCAGTACTTC.

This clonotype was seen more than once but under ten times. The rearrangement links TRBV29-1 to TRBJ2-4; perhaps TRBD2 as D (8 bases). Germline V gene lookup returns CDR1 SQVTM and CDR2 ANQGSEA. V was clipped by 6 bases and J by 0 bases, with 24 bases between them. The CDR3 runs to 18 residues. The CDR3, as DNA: TGCAGCGTCGCAGGGGGTAGCGGGGTTCCTCTAGCCAAAAACATTCAGTACTTC. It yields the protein CSVAGGSGVPLAKNIQYF.

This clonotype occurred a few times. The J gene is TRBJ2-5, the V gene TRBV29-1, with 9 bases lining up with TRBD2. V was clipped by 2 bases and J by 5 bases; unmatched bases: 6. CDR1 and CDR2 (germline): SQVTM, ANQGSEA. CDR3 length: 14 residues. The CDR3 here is CSVELLAGIETQYF. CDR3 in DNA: TGCAGCGTTGAATTGCTAGCGGGAATTGAGACCCAGTACTTC.

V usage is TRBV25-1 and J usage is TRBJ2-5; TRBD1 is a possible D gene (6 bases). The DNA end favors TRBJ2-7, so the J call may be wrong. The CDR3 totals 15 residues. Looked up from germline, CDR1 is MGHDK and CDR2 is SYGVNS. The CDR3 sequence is CASSESTGSSAEQYF. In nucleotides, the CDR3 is TGTGCCAGCAGTGAATCCACAGGGTCTTCCGCCGAGCAGTACTTC.

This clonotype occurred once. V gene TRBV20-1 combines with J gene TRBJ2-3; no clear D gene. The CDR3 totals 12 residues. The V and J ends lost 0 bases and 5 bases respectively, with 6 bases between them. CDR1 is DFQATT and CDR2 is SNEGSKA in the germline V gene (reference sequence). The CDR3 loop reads CSARDYRDTQYF. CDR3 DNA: TGCAGTGCTAGAGATTATAGAGATACGCAGTATTTT.

The CDR3 region is CASSQEGDYEQYF. The CDR3 DNA sequence: TGTGCCAGCAGCCAAGAGGGGGACTACGAGCAGTACTTC. The genes are TRBV4-2 and TRBJ2-5; D possibly uses TRBD1 or TRBD2 (5 bases each). The J call may be incorrect, as the DNA end agrees better with TRBJ2-7. Germline V gene lookup returns CDR1 LGHNA and CDR2 YNFKEQ. This CDR3 spans 13 amino acids.

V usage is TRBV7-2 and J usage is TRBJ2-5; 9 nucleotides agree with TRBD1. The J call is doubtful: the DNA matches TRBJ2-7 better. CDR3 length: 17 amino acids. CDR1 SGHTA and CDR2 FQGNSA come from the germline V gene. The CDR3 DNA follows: TGTGCCAGCAGCCTCACCTCCTGGACAGGGGTTTCCTACGAGCAGTACTTC. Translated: CASSLTSWTGVSYEQYF.

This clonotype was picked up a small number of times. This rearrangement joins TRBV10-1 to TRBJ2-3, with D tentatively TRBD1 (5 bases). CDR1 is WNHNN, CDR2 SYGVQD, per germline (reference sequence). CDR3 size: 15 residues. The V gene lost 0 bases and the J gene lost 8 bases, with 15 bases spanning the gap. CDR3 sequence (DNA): TGCGCCAGCAGTGAGTCTGGGCGACCTGGGGCTACGCAGTATTTT. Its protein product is CASSESGRPGATQYF.

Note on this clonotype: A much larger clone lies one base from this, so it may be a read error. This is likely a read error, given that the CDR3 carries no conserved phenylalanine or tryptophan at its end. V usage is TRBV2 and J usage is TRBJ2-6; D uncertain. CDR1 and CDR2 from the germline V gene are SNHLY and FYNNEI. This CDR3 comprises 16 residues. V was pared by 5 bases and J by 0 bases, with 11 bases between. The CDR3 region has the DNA TGTGCCAGCAGTTTGACGCGCGTCTCTGGGGCCAACGTCCTGACTTGC. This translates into CASSLTRVSGANVLTC.